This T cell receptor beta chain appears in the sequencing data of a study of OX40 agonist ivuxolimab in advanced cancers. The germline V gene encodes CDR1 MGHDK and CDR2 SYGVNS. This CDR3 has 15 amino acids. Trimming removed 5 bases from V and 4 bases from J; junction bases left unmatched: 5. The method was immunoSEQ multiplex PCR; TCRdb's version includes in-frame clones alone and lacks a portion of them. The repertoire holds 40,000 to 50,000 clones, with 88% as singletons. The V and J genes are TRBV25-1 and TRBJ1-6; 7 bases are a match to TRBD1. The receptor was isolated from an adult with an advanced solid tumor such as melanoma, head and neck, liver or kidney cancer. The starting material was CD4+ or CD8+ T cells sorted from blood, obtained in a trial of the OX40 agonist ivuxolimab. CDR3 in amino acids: CASSLGQDYNSPLHF. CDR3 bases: TGTGCCAGCAGTTTAGGACAGGATTATAATTCACCCCTCCACTTT.